This note documents a single TCR beta chain sequence. CDR1 and CDR2 from the germline V gene are MGHRA and YSYEKL. The CDR3 is made up of 15 amino acids. V trimming: 3 bases; J trimming: 3 bases; junction bases outside the gene matches: 8. These data originate in a study of technical replicates of blood from a handful of donors. The repertoire was sequenced with immunoSEQ multiplex PCR; TCRdb's copy has only in-frame clones and lacks some. Altogether about 74,000 clones are present, more than 85% being singletons, with the ten largest covering approximately 0.26%. This receptor was obtained from a human donor in good health. The source material was T cells isolated from PBMCs. The chain is built from TRBV4-1 and TRBJ2-7; TRBD1 matches at 7 bases. The CDR3 here is CASSHQGVPYYEQYF. The CDR3 DNA sequence: TGCGCCAGCAGCCACCAGGGGGTTCCTTACTACGAGCAGTACTTC.